This T cell receptor (beta chain) emerged from a study of OX40 agonist ivuxolimab in advanced cancers. About the research overall: Patients received intravenous ivuxolimab every 2 weeks at 0.01 to 10 mg/kg. Those enrolled were around 87% male, with a mean age of around 60 years and ages from 23 to 79.

TCRdb's table, derived via immunoSEQ multiplex PCR, lists solely in-frame clones and lacks some. The repertoire includes nearly 85,000 clones, 80% to 90% of them detected once, and around 2% sits in the top ten. Exclusion of a patient followed from autoimmune disease history or systemic immunosuppression. This clone was picked up a small number of times. J lost 0 bases, V lost 3 bases, and 7 bases had no gene match. The CDR3 is 17 amino acids. Looked up from germline, CDR1 is MGHRA and CDR2 is YSYEKL. This clonotype was obtained from an adult with an advanced solid tumor such as melanoma, head and neck, liver or kidney cancer. The specimen was CD4+ or CD8+ T cells sorted from blood, collected in a trial of the OX40 agonist ivuxolimab. The V call is TRBV4-1, the J call TRBJ1-3; 8 bases line up with TRBD1. CDR3 coding DNA: TGCGCCAGCAGCCAGAGGACAGGGCTTAGCTCTGGAAACACCATATATTTT. Translating it yields CASSQRTGLSSGNTIYF.